This T cell receptor beta chain was sequenced for a study of cytomegalovirus exposure and HLA in healthy donors. Study results and caveats: Several of the most significant clusters appeared linked to common viral pathogens, based on a later analysis.

About this clone: Its antigen is currently unknown.

The CDR3 spans 15 residues. Germline loops: CDR1 MNHNS, CDR2 SASEGT. Trimming removed 3 bases from V and 4 bases from J, with 15 bases in between. Amplification used 60 Vbeta primers and 13 Jbeta primers. Only in-frame clones appear in the TCRdb table, and some are missing; sequencing was by immunoSEQ multiplex PCR. The table records 150,000 to 200,000 clones, around 85% of them present only once. The chain couples TRBV6-1 to TRBJ1-1; D is uncertain. The receptor was isolated from a young man in good health and CMV-seronegative. Sequencing input: PBMCs. The CDR3 loop is CASSDFHPTLTEAFF. Here the CDR3 DNA reads TGTGCCAGCAGTGATTTTCATCCCACTCTCACTGAAGCTTTCTTT.